Listed here are 8 T cell receptor beta chains from one sample, sequenced in a study of blood T cells in healthy people across ages. For the second PCR, which ran for about 6 to 11 cycles, a sample-barcoded 5' primer and a J-beta primer mix were used. From the 5' RACE reads, TCRdb called clonotypes with MiXCR, one entry per CDR3 protein. The table includes 800,000 to 950,000 distinct CDR3 sequences, almost 30% detected once. These sequences were also reported in another study, on T cells of mothers and their children.

What was sequenced was blood. Receptor source: a woman aged 40 to 49 in good health.

This clonotype came up many times. V and J are TRBV6-5 and TRBJ1-2, with D unclear. CDR3 size: 15 residues. V was pared by 2 bases and J by 5 bases, with 15 bases between. Looked up from germline, CDR1 is MNHEY and CDR2 is SVGAGI. CDR3 region: CASSYQLNSRYGYTF. The DNA for the CDR3 is TGTGCCAGCAGTTACCAACTCAACTCTAGATATGGCTACACCTTC.

This rearrangement joins TRBV9 to TRBJ2-7; D tentatively fits TRBD1 or TRBD2 (5 bases each). Germline-derived CDR1 and CDR2 are SGDLS and YYNGEE. The CDR3 extends over 14 amino acids. Between the trimmed V and J ends, which lost 3 bases and 5 bases, there was a span of 15 bases. The CDR3 sequence: CASSAGQRGDEQYF. Written as DNA, the CDR3 is TGTGCCAGCAGCGCAGGGCAGAGGGGCGACGAGCAGTACTTC.

This clonotype was counted only a few times. The chain is built from TRBV15 and TRBJ2-3; 7 bases fit TRBD1. The CDR3 totals 16 residues. V lost 3 bases to trimming and J lost 4 bases; unmatched junction nucleotides: 10. The germline CDR1 and CDR2 sequences are LNHNV and YYDKDF (reference sequence). The CDR3 spells CATSSEGGPKADTQYF. In DNA form, the CDR3 reads TGTGCCACCAGCAGTGAAGGGGGCCCGAAAGCAGATACGCAGTATTTT.

In nucleotides, the CDR3 is TGTGCCAGCAGCCCAAATAGTGGTGGAGAGACCCAGTACTTC. Its protein is CASSPNSGGETQYF. The rearrangement links TRBV7-2 to TRBJ2-5; no firm D call. Trimming took 5 bases from V and 4 from J, leaving 14 bases between them. From germline, CDR1 is SGHTA and CDR2 FQGNSA. The CDR3 is made up of 14 amino acids.

Turning to this clonotype: A read error may explain this, as a much larger clone is one base away. The rearrangement links TRBV7-9 to TRBJ2-1, with 7 bases identical to TRBD2. Germline V gene data show CDR1 as SEHNR and CDR2 as FQNEAQ (reference sequence). This CDR3 spans 14 amino acids. As DNA, the CDR3 is TGTACCAGCAGCGCCAGCTCAGCGGGGATTGAGCAGTTCTTC. Translated: CTSSASSAGIEQFF.

In this sample, this clonotype turned up a few times. V and J are TRBV7-9 and TRBJ1-1; 8 bases are a match to TRBD1. The CDR3 length is 14 residues. Germline CDR1 SEHNR, CDR2 FQNEAQ (reference sequence). Germline trimming cut 5 bases from V and 4 bases from J; bases unmatched to any gene: 6. As DNA, the CDR3 is TGTGCCAGCAGCATACAGGGGGTTTTCACTGAAGCTTTCTTT. Encoded protein: CASSIQGVFTEAFF.

This clonotype was seen only a few times. The J gene is TRBJ2-7, the V gene TRBV27; TRBD1 matches 9 bases. The CDR3 extends over 15 amino acids. The V and J ends lost 0 bases and 3 bases, in that order; junction bases with no gene match: 3. Germline CDR1 is MNHEY and CDR2 is SMNVEV (reference sequence). CDR3 loop: CASSLSMTGGYEQYF. CDR3 sequence (DNA): TGTGCCAGCAGTTTATCGATGACAGGGGGCTACGAGCAGTACTTC.

The chain couples TRBV18 to TRBJ1-1; the D is unclear. Trimming pared 5 bases from V and 4 bases from J, leaving 11 bases between. Germline V lookup: CDR1 KGHSH, CDR2 LQKENI. The CDR3 runs 13 residues. CDR3 residues: CASSGVLGTEAFF. CDR3 sequence (DNA): TGTGCCAGCTCAGGGGTGCTCGGCACTGAAGCTTTCTTT.